This T cell receptor beta chain came from a study of control samples from healthy donors and cancer patients. This CDR3 region has 17 residues. The V end lost 7 bases, the J end lost 7 bases, and 23 bases lay between the germline ends. Germline V lookup: CDR1 PRHDT, CDR2 FYEKMQ (reference sequence). Generated by immunoSEQ multiplex PCR, the TCRdb table keeps only in-frame clones and is missing some. The table lists some 99,000 clones, roughly 91% of them singletons. The receptor's source is a woman aged 45-60 years in good health. The sample consisted of blood. This sequence joins TRBV13 and TRBJ1-6; weak D call: TRBD1 (5 bases). CDR3: CASTPGRGLPSNSPLHF. The CDR3, as DNA: TGTGCCAGCACTCCGGGACGGGGACTTCCCTCGAATTCACCCCTCCACTTT.